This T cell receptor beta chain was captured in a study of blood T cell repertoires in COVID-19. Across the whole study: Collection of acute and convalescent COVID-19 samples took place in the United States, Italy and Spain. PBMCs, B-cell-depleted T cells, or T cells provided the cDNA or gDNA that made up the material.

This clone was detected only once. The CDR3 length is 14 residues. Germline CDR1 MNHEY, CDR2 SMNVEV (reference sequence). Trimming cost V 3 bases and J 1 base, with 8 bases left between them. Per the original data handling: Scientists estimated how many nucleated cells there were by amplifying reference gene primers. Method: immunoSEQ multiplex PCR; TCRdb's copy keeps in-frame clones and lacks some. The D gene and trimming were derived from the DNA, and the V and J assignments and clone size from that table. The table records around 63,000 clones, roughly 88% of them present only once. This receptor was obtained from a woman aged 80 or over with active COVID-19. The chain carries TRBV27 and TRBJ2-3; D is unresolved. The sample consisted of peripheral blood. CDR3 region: CASSFGFGTDTQYF. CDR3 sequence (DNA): TGTGCCAGCAGTTTCGGTTTCGGCACAGATACGCAGTATTTT.